This paragraph reports one T cell receptor (beta chain). Its target antigen remains unknown. No base quality information exists; no much larger clone differs at one position. These data are taken from a study of T cell responses to AZD1222 COVID-19 vaccine (dated by TCRdb to the early 2020s). Some background on the complete study: AZD1222 recipients with second doses at about 4 weeks or about 12 weeks were pooled, because spike-specific TCR depth and breadth did not differ between schedules. Trial participants were enrolled by age into subgroups of 18-55, 56-69 and 70-plus years, and around 140, 26 and 57 TCR-sequenced participants, respectively, were included in these subgroups. TCR sequencing covered more than 230 trial participants: 207 given two doses of AZD1222 and 26 given two doses of MenACWY control vaccine. Overall results and qualifications from the work: Most participants were white British and females outnumbered males, and the authors suggested that clonal diversity may have been underestimated. Spike-specific TCR breadth and depth rose significantly after two AZD1222 doses compared with day 0 and with MenACWY recipients. Nearly half of unique spike-specific TCRs reportedly recognized epitopes outside regions mutated in the B.1.351 and B.1.1.7 variants. Because no day 14 peak-response samples were available, repertoires were characterized only after the peak T cell response. CD4 TCRs associated with the vaccine covered the entire spike protein, and the dominant responses were in regions 160-218 and 743-854. Conclusions about previously exposed vaccinees were limited because only six or seven AZD1222 recipients were SARS-CoV-2 seropositive at baseline. In the small 56-69-year group, the increase in depth fell short of significance, most likely because of low power.

Read against the paper, the sample's time point label means: baseline before first vaccination. Vaccinee samples were obtained from the UK trials COV001 and COV002, which included a single-blind randomized controlled phase 2/3 trial of AZD1222 (ChAdOx1 nCoV-19) in healthy adults. Trial participant PBMC samples were collected at day 0 and day 28 after the second dose for TCRbeta chain sequencing. V loses 2 bases, J loses 3 bases, and the germline ends lie 11 bases apart. As encoded in the germline V gene (reference sequence), CDR1 is SGHNT while CDR2 is YYREEE. From the cysteine through the phenylalanine, the CDR3 covers 14 amino acids. Kept here is only the CDR3 DNA, which spans 42 bases and is read in frame from base 1. The CDR3 regions of human TCRbeta chains were analyzed by immunosequencing. On the study's bioinformatics: Repertoire TCRs were checked for matches against a reference library of SARS-CoV-2-specific TCRs that had been generated using the MIRA antigen-specificity platform. Breadth was defined as the fraction of unique TCRs that were SARS-CoV-2-associated. Depth was defined as the fraction of total T cells that were SARS-CoV-2-associated. Using the MIRA data, each spike-specific TCR was mapped to the spike region that the TCR reacts to and placed in a CD4 or CD8 class. Log10-transformed breadth and depth values were compared by one-way ANOVA with Sidak's multiple comparisons tests. TCRdb holds this immuneACCESS table with in-frame rearrangements only. Some clones are missing; in checked studies, unresolved V genes explain under half, and the rest has no known cause. Clone size and the V and J calls come from that table; the DNA yielded D and trimming. This sample is represented by roughly 170,000 clones; almost 90% of them were singletons. The top ten clonotypes cover 0.49% of the sample.

The sample in question was peripheral blood, obtained on day 0 of AZD1222 vaccination. This clonotype originated in an adult in good health. The chain is assembled from TRBV5-4 and TRBJ1-1; the best D guess is TRBD1, with 6 bases matching. In nucleotides, the sequence is TGTGCCAGCAGCTTTGGGGGCAGGGACACTGAAGCTTTCTTT. Its product reads: CASSFGGRDTEAFF. The reference TRBV5-4 and TRBJ1-1 proteins fill in what lies around the CDR3, so the full variable domain reads ETGVTQSPTHLIKTRGQQVTLRCSSQSGHNTVSWYQQALGQGPQFIFQYYREEENGRGNFPPRFSGLQFPNYSSELNVNALELDDSALYLCASSFGGRDTEAFFGQGTRLTVV.